One sample yielded the 30 T cell receptor beta chains listed below, sequenced in a study of blood T cell repertoires in COVID-19. The protocol was immunoSEQ multiplex PCR, while the TCRdb copy is restricted to in-frame clones and leaves out a portion. The data contain tens of thousands of clones, approximately 86% of them singletons. The specimen was peripheral blood. Receptors originate from a man in his forties or fifties with acute or convalescent COVID-19.

V and J are TRBV5-1 and TRBJ2-2; D is possibly TRBD1 (6 bases). V was shortened by 3 bases and J by 8 bases, with 20 bases between the two germline ends. CDR1 is SGHRS, CDR2 YFSETQ, per germline. This CDR3 is built from 16 residues. The CDR3 loop is CASSWDPLGASGELFF. The CDR3 DNA reads TGCGCCAGCAGCTGGGACCCCCTGGGGGCCTCAGGGGAGCTGTTTTTT. Full variable domain (missing parts from reference TRBV5-1 and TRBJ2-2): KAGVTQTPRYLIKTRGQQVTLSCSPISGHRSVSWYQQTPGQGLQFLFEYFSETQRNKGNFPGRFSGRQFSNSRSEMNVSTLELGDSALYLCASSWDPLGASGELFFGEGSRLTVL.

The chain links TRBV27 to TRBJ1-5; 8 bases fit TRBD1. Germline V lookup: CDR1 MNHEY, CDR2 SMNVEV (reference sequence). V trimming: 5 bases; J trimming: 15 bases; junction bases outside the gene matches: 12. CDR3 size: 13 residues. This CDR3 is CASSHQTGALVHF. Here the CDR3 DNA reads TGTGCCAGCAGTCATCAGACAGGGGCCCTCGTGCATTTT.

The gene calls are TRBV11-2 and TRBJ1-1; D is possibly TRBD1 (6 bases). The V end lost 5 bases, the J end lost 0 bases, and 10 bases lay between the germline ends. Germline CDR1 SGHAT, CDR2 FQNNGV. The length of the CDR3 is 14 residues. This chain's CDR3 is CASSRGGLNTEAFF. The CDR3 nucleotides are TGTGCCAGCAGCCGAGGGGGACTGAACACTGAAGCTTTCTTT.

This chain connects TRBV5-5 to TRBJ1-1; possibly TRBD1 for D (6 bases). In germline, CDR1 is SGHKS, CDR2 YYEKEE (reference sequence). CDR3 length equals 16 residues. V was shortened by 4 bases and J by 1 base, with 17 bases between the two germline ends. CDR3 DNA sequence: TGTGCCAGCAGCGGGGGCGCAGGGATTCGGAACACTGAAGCTTTCTTT. Its protein is CASSGGAGIRNTEAFF.

The rearrangement links TRBV27 to TRBJ2-6, with D perhaps matching TRBD2 (7 bases). CDR3 length: 19 residues. V lost 2 bases and J lost 0, with 17 bases in between. Per germline, CDR1 MNHEY and CDR2 SMNVEV (reference sequence). The CDR3 loop is CASSLGGGGPNSGANVLTF. Here the CDR3 DNA reads TGTGCCAGCAGTTTAGGGGGCGGGGGACCCAACTCTGGGGCCAACGTCCTGACTTTC.

The chain links TRBV5-1 to TRBJ1-3, with D tentatively TRBD1 (5 bases). This CDR3 is 14 amino acids long. Trimming took 1 base from V and 4 from J, leaving 9 bases between them. CDR1 is SGHRS and CDR2 is YFSETQ in the germline V gene. CDR3 sequence (DNA): TGCGCCAGCAGCTTGACAGGAGAAGGAAACACCATATATTTT. Protein: CASSLTGEGNTIYF.

The gene calls are TRBV5-6 and TRBJ1-6; 8 nucleotides line up with TRBD1. Germline-derived CDR1 and CDR2 are SGHDT and YYEEEE. The CDR3 covers 14 residues. V lost 7 bases and J lost 10; bases outside the gene matches: 10. The CDR3 DNA reads TGTGCCAGCGCGCGACAGGGGAGGAGATCACCCCTCCACTTT. It specifies CASARQGRRSPLHF.

The J gene is TRBJ2-3, the V gene TRBV18; 9 bases fit TRBD2. The ends lost 6 bases at V and 2 bases at J; junction bases unmatched: 12. CDR1 is KGHSH, CDR2 LQKENI, per germline. The CDR3 has 17 residues. The chain's CDR3 is CASSPDGTSPTTDTQYF. The CDR3 region has the DNA TGTGCCAGCTCGCCCGACGGGACTAGCCCGACCACAGATACGCAGTATTTT. Complete variable domain (other parts from reference TRBV18 and TRBJ2-3): NAGVMQNPRHLVRRRGQEARLRCSPMKGHSHVYWYRQLPEEGLKFMVYLQKENIIDESGMPKERFSAEFPKEGPSILRIQQVVRGDSAAYFCASSPDGTSPTTDTQYFGPGTRLTVL.

This clone has just a few counts. The CDR3 sequence is CASSALAGAAGYTF. In DNA form, the CDR3 reads TGTGCCAGCAGCGCGTTGGCCGGAGCCGCTGGCTACACCTTC. The V and J genes are TRBV27 and TRBJ1-2; D gene unclear. The CDR3 consists of 14 residues. The germline V and J ends were trimmed by 6 bases and 7 bases, with 18 bases remaining between them. Germline CDR1 and CDR2: MNHEY and SMNVEV (reference sequence).

This sequence joins TRBV6-4 and TRBJ1-4; D is perhaps TRBD1 (5 bases). The germline V and J ends were trimmed by 6 bases and 8 bases, with 22 bases remaining between them. Germline V gene data show CDR1 as MRHNA and CDR2 as SNTAGT. This CDR3 has 16 residues. In DNA form, the CDR3 reads TGTGCCAGCAGCGGATGGCGGAAAAGGGGAGGAGAAAAACTGTTTTTT. Translating it yields CASSGWRKRGGEKLFF.

This clone has just a few counts. The chain joins TRBV11-2 to TRBJ2-7; no firm D call. The CDR3 totals 16 residues. Germline CDR1 is SGHAT and CDR2 is FQNNGV. V lost 6 bases, J lost 1 base, and 19 bases lay in between. CDR3 nucleotide sequence: TGTGCCAGCAGACACCTGAGAGGTCGCACTTCCTACGAGCAGTACTTC. This codes for CASRHLRGRTSYEQYF. The variable domain in full, with the rest retrieved from reference TRBV11-2 and TRBJ2-7, is EAGVAQSPRYKIIEKRQSVAFWCNPISGHATLYWYQQILGQGPKLLIQFQNNGVVDDSQLPKDRFSAERLKGVDSTLKIQPAKLEDSAVYLCASRHLRGRTSYEQYFGPGTRLTVT.

J is TRBJ1-5 and V is TRBV30; D remains ambiguous. The CDR3 has 14 residues. Germline CDR1 GTSNPN, CDR2 SVGIG (reference sequence). With 6 bases removed from V and 0 bases from J, the gap between germline ends came to 12 bases. The CDR3 region is CACAEAYSNQPQHF. Here the CDR3 DNA reads TGTGCCTGCGCTGAGGCTTATAGCAATCAGCCCCAGCATTTT.

The chain combines TRBV5-1 with TRBJ1-4; 8 positions match TRBD1. The CDR3 extends over 14 amino acids. Germline lookup yields CDR1 SGHRS and CDR2 YFSETQ. The junction had 7 bases not matched to a gene; V was cut back by 4 bases and J by 8 bases. The CDR3 region is CASSTDREEEKLFF. Here the CDR3 DNA reads TGCGCCAGCAGCACGGACAGGGAGGAGGAAAAACTGTTTTTT.

This sequence joins TRBV7-2 and TRBJ1-1; D is perhaps TRBD1 (5 bases). The CDR3 runs 14 residues. Looked up from germline, CDR1 is SGHTA and CDR2 is FQGNSA. V was shortened by 4 bases and J by 5 bases, with 14 bases between the two germline ends. The CDR3 spells CASSYLGGGTEAFF. The DNA of the CDR3 is TGTGCCAGCAGCTACCTCGGGGGGGGGACTGAAGCTTTCTTT.

This clone has just a few counts. CDR3: CASSTGTYEQYF. CDR3 nucleotide sequence: TGTGCCAGCAGTACAGGGACCTACGAGCAGTACTTC. This chain links TRBV2 with TRBJ2-7; D perhaps matches TRBD1 (6 bases). V was shortened by 5 bases and J by 2 bases, with 7 bases between the two germline ends. This CDR3 comprises 12 residues. Germline V gene sequence: CDR1 SNHLY, CDR2 FYNNEI. The full variable domain, its missing parts supplied by reference TRBV2 and TRBJ2-7, is EPEVTQTPSHQVTQMGQEVILRCVPISNHLYFYWYRQILGQKVEFLVSFYNNEISEKSEIFDDQFSVERPDGSNFTLKIRSTKLEDSAMYFCASSTGTYEQYFGPGTRLTVT.

This chain connects TRBV18 to TRBJ2-7; no definite D call. CDR3 length: 15 residues. Germline CDR1 is KGHSH and CDR2 is LQKENI. Trimming cost V 2 bases and J 3 bases, with 14 bases left between them. The CDR3 protein is CASSPFLADNYEQYF. The DNA for the CDR3 is TGTGCCAGCTCACCATTTCTCGCAGATAACTACGAGCAGTACTTC.

This chain links TRBV12-3 or TRBV12-4 with TRBJ2-7; D is unresolved. The CDR3 runs 12 residues. V was clipped by 4 bases and J by 3 bases, with 7 bases between them. The CDR3 DNA sequence: TGTGCCAGCAGTTATTATAACTACGAGCAGTACTTC. Amino acids: CASSYYNYEQYF.

The chain joins TRBV7-2 to TRBJ2-4; 11 bases align to TRBD1. The CDR3 contains 14 residues. Germline V gives CDR1 SGHTA, CDR2 FQGNSA. V lost 5 bases, J lost 3 bases, and 0 bases stayed unmatched. The CDR3 reads CASSGTGGKNIQYF. CDR3 bases: TGTGCCAGCAGCGGGACAGGGGGCAAAAACATTCAGTACTTC.

The rearrangement uses TRBV12-5 and TRBJ2-7; tentative D call: TRBD2 (6 bases). CDR1 LGHNT and CDR2 FRNRAP come from the germline V gene. CDR3 length equals 12 residues. V was trimmed by 4 bases and J by 6 bases, leaving 10 bases between them. In DNA form, the CDR3 reads TGTGCTAGTGGTTGGGGGGTCCGCGAGCAGTACTTC. It specifies CASGWGVREQYF. The whole variable domain, remainder taken from reference TRBV12-5 and TRBJ2-7, is DARVTQTPRHKVTEMGQEVTMRCQPILGHNTVFWYRQTMMQGLELLAYFRNRAPLDDSGMPKDRFSAEMPDATLATLKIQPSEPRDSAVYFCASGWGVREQYFGPGTRLTVT.

This clone is a singleton in its sample. This sequence joins TRBV4-1 and TRBJ2-5, with TRBD1 matching 8 bases. This CDR3 is 16 amino acids long. Germline CDR1 and CDR2: MGHRA and YSYEKL. Trimming took 0 bases from V and 5 from J; bases not matched to a gene: 8. This chain's CDR3 is CASSQDTARGRETQYF. The CDR3, as DNA: TGCGCCAGCAGCCAAGACACAGCCAGGGGGCGGGAGACCCAGTACTTC.

The rearrangement links TRBV18 to TRBJ1-4; unclear D gene. Germline CDR1 KGHSH, CDR2 LQKENI. Trimming cost V 3 bases and J 4 bases, with 18 bases left between them. This CDR3 contains 17 residues. CDR3 in amino acids: CASSPGRSEKVNEKLFF. The CDR3 coding sequence is TGTGCCAGCTCACCTGGGCGATCGGAAAAAGTTAATGAAAAACTGTTTTTT.

V is TRBV5-6 and J is TRBJ1-4; D is ambiguous. CDR3 size: 15 residues. V was trimmed by 1 base and J by 0 bases, leaving 7 bases between them. Looked up from germline, CDR1 is SGHDT and CDR2 is YYEEEE. CDR3 coding DNA: TGTGCCAGCAGCTTGCTTCCCTCAACTAATGAAAAACTGTTTTTT. It translates to CASSLLPSTNEKLFF.

CDR3 amino acids: CASSLAGSPIQYF. The DNA for the CDR3 is TGTGCCAGCAGTTTGGCAGGATCCCCCATTCAGTACTTC. J is TRBJ2-4 and V is TRBV27; D is unclear. V was clipped by 3 bases and J by 9 bases, with 12 bases between them. Germline lookup yields CDR1 MNHEY and CDR2 SMNVEV (reference sequence). The CDR3 has 13 amino acids.

In this sample, this clone turned up once. The chain recombines TRBV5-4 with TRBJ2-7; 8 bases map to TRBD1. Per the germline V gene, CDR1 is SGHNT and CDR2 is YYREEE (reference sequence). Losses at the gene ends were 4 bases for V and 2 bases for J; bases not matched to a gene: 5. The CDR3 loop spans 14 amino acids. This CDR3 is CASSLQGVTYEQYF. For the CDR3, the DNA is TGTGCCAGCAGCCTACAGGGGGTCACCTACGAGCAGTACTTC.

The J gene is TRBJ2-7, the V gene TRBV4-1; the D gene is possibly TRBD2 (6 bases). V lost 11 bases and J 3 bases, leaving 14 bases between the germline ends. This CDR3 contains 12 residues. Germline-derived CDR1 and CDR2 are MGHRA and YSYEKL. The CDR3 here is CAPVRRDYEQYF. The CDR3 coding sequence is TGCGCCCCTGTGAGGCGGGACTACGAGCAGTACTTC.

The rearrangement joins TRBV7-2 to TRBJ2-7; D remains unclear. This CDR3 has 14 residues. V gave up 1 base and J gave up 6 bases, with 13 bases separating them. The germline V gene encodes CDR1 SGHTA and CDR2 FQGNSA. This CDR3 reads CASSLGLVSVEQYF. DNA of the CDR3: TGTGCCAGCAGCTTAGGCCTAGTGAGCGTCGAGCAGTACTTC.

The rearrangement joins TRBV6-5 to TRBJ1-2, with a weak D call TRBD1 (6 bases). CDR1 and CDR2 (germline): MNHEY, SVGAGI. Trimming left V 4 bases short and J 8 bases short, with 14 bases between. The CDR3 totals 13 residues. CDR3 in amino acids: CASSFLDRPGYTF. Here the CDR3 DNA reads TGTGCCAGCAGTTTCCTAGACAGGCCCGGCTACACCTTC.

The V and J genes are TRBV5-6 and TRBJ1-1; TRBD1 agrees at 8 bases. This CDR3 has 12 amino acids. J was trimmed by 5 bases and V by 4 bases; bases with no gene match: 1. The germline CDR1 and CDR2 sequences are SGHDT and YYEEEE. CDR3 amino acids: CASSNRGTEAFF. CDR3 bases: TGTGCCAGCAGCAACAGGGGGACTGAAGCTTTCTTT.

CDR3 nucleotides: TGTGCCAGCAGGGAGGGGCTTGGCGGTGGCTACACCTTC. Its translation is CASREGLGGGYTF. V gene TRBV2 combines with J gene TRBJ1-2; perhaps TRBD1 as D (5 bases). Germline V lookup: CDR1 SNHLY, CDR2 FYNNEI. The CDR3 contains 13 residues. The germline V and J ends were trimmed by 6 bases and 7 bases, with 15 bases remaining between them. The whole variable domain, filled in from reference TRBV2 and TRBJ1-2, reads EPEVTQTPSHQVTQMGQEVILRCVPISNHLYFYWYRQILGQKVEFLVSFYNNEISEKSEIFDDQFSVERPDGSNFTLKIRSTKLEDSAMYFCASREGLGGGYTFGSGTRLTVV.

This chain links TRBV2 with TRBJ2-3; 9 bases are a match to TRBD2. This CDR3 has 16 amino acids. V lost 6 bases to trimming and J lost 1 base; unmatched junction nucleotides: 8. Looked up from germline, CDR1 is SNHLY and CDR2 is FYNNEI. CDR3 in DNA: TGTGCCAGCAGGGAGGGGGCTAGCGGGGGCACAGATACGCAGTATTTT. Translating it yields CASREGASGGTDTQYF.